This is a list of T cell receptor beta chains from one sample in a study of human T cells and chemical hapten exposure. TCRdb called the RACE reads again in MiXCR, with one record for every CDR3 protein. This table holds 75,000 to 100,000 distinct CDR3 sequences, 7% to 10% found once. The specimen was whole blood, collected in connection with sensitization to the hapten diphenylcyclopropenone (DPC). The receptor source for this set is a woman in her thirties or forties with alopecia areata. Some clones in this sample may be carry-over from other donors' samples. Both conserved end residues are part of each CDR3. The D gene is left open where the match is weak. The listing skips clone size in some rows; elsewhere it reads once, few, many or a size class.

d_gene: TRBD2; j_gene: TRBJ2-1; len: 14; v_gene: TRBV20-1; abundance: few; CDR3nt: TGCAGTGCTAGTCTGACTAGCGGGGGAATAGAGCAGTTCTTC; CDR3aa: CSASLTSGGIEQFF
d_gene: TRBD1; j_gene: TRBJ2-7; len: 14; v_gene: TRBV12-3/TRBV12-4; abundance: once; CDR3nt: TGTGCCAGCAGTTACCGGGACAGGGGAGTCGAGCAGTACTTC; CDR3aa: CASSYRDRGVEQYF
d_gene: -; j_gene: TRBJ2-2; len: 15; v_gene: TRBV5-1; abundance: many; CDR3nt: TGCGCCAGCAGCTCCCGGACAGCGAACACCGGGGAGCTGTTTTTT; CDR3aa: CASSSRTANTGELFF
d_gene: TRBD1; j_gene: TRBJ2-7; len: 13; v_gene: TRBV30; abundance: -; CDR3nt: TGTGCCTGCGTGACAGGGAAATTCTACGAGCAGTACTTC; CDR3aa: CACVTGKFYEQYF
d_gene: TRBD2; j_gene: TRBJ2-3; len: 15; v_gene: TRBV28; abundance: many; CDR3nt: TGTGCCAGCAGTGGACCAGGACTAGCCCCAGATACGCAGTATTTT; CDR3aa: CASSGPGLAPDTQYF
d_gene: -; j_gene: TRBJ2-5; len: 13; v_gene: TRBV28; abundance: -; CDR3nt: TGTGCCAGCAGTTTAATAGGTGGCGAGACCCAGTACTTC; CDR3aa: CASSLIGGETQYF
d_gene: -; j_gene: TRBJ1-1; len: 15; v_gene: TRBV21-1; abundance: -; CDR3nt: TGTGCCAGCAGCCCCCAGGGGCAAACGGGCACTGAAGCTTTCTTT; CDR3aa: CASSPQGQTGTEAFF
d_gene: -; j_gene: TRBJ2-2; len: 16; v_gene: TRBV30; abundance: many; CDR3nt: TGTGCCTGGAGTGTACGACGGGCGACGAACACCGGGGAGCTGTTTTTT; CDR3aa: CAWSVRRATNTGELFF
d_gene: TRBD1; j_gene: TRBJ2-7; len: 13; v_gene: TRBV20-1; abundance: few; CDR3nt: TGCAGTGCTAGGAAGTGGACAGGGGACGAGCAGTACTTC; CDR3aa: CSARKWTGDEQYF
d_gene: -; j_gene: TRBJ2-1; len: 15; v_gene: TRBV14; abundance: many; CDR3nt: TGTGCCAGCAGCCGCTTGGGACTTTCCTACAATGAGCAGTTCTTC; CDR3aa: CASSRLGLSYNEQFF
d_gene: -; j_gene: TRBJ1-4; len: 15; v_gene: TRBV5-6; abundance: many; CDR3nt: TGTGCCAGCAGCTTGATTTCAGGGCGGGACGAAAAACTGTTTTTT; CDR3aa: CASSLISGRDEKLFF
d_gene: -; j_gene: TRBJ2-3; len: 15; v_gene: TRBV9; abundance: -; CDR3nt: TGTGCCAGCAGCGTACGTGGACACAACACAGATACGCAGTATTTT; CDR3aa: CASSVRGHNTDTQYF
d_gene: -; j_gene: TRBJ2-4; len: 12; v_gene: TRBV12-3/TRBV12-4; abundance: -; CDR3nt: TGTGCCAGCAGTTTATACCCCGGAAGGGAGTACTTC; CDR3aa: CASSLYPGREYF
d_gene: TRBD1; j_gene: TRBJ1-2; len: 17; v_gene: TRBV27; abundance: few; CDR3nt: TGTGCCAGCAGTCGCCTTGGACAGGGGGCATCTGGCTATGGCTACACCTTC; CDR3aa: CASSRLGQGASGYGYTF
d_gene: -; j_gene: TRBJ2-4; len: 16; v_gene: TRBV12-3/TRBV12-4; abundance: few; CDR3nt: TGTGCCAGCAGTTTTGGGGTGGGACTAGCCAAAAACATTCAGTACTTC; CDR3aa: CASSFGVGLAKNIQYF
d_gene: TRBD1; j_gene: TRBJ2-1; len: 14; v_gene: TRBV7-9; abundance: many; CDR3nt: TGTGCCAGCTCACCGGGACAGTCATACGATGAGCAGTTCTTC; CDR3aa: CASSPGQSYDEQFF
d_gene: -; j_gene: TRBJ2-1; len: 15; v_gene: TRBV7-6; abundance: many; CDR3nt: TGTGCCAGCAGCTTATCAGACGAAGCCTACAATGAGCAGTTCTTC; CDR3aa: CASSLSDEAYNEQFF
d_gene: TRBD2; j_gene: TRBJ2-2; len: 16; v_gene: TRBV30; abundance: many; CDR3nt: TGTGCCTGGAACTTTAAGGCTAGCGGGAGTGTAGGGGAGCTGTTTTTT; CDR3aa: CAWNFKASGSVGELFF
d_gene: -; j_gene: TRBJ2-1; len: 19; v_gene: TRBV25-1; abundance: -; CDR3nt: TGTGCCAGCAGTGGGCTGTTATCTAGGGGACGGGAACTCTACAATGAGCAGTTCTTC; CDR3aa: CASSGLLSRGRELYNEQFF
d_gene: -; j_gene: TRBJ2-7; len: 13; v_gene: TRBV20-1; abundance: few; CDR3nt: TGCAGTGCCCTACGGGGCGGGTTATGGGAGCAGTACTTC; CDR3aa: CSALRGGLWEQYF
d_gene: -; j_gene: TRBJ2-6; len: 19; v_gene: TRBV11-2; abundance: -; CDR3nt: TGTGCCAGCAGCTTCAGTGAGGGGAAAGTCGATTCTGGGGCCAACGTCCTGACTTTC; CDR3aa: CASSFSEGKVDSGANVLTF
d_gene: -; j_gene: TRBJ1-3; len: 13; v_gene: TRBV6-6; abundance: many; CDR3nt: TGTGCCAGCAGTTACTACTCTGGAAACACCATATATTTT; CDR3aa: CASSYYSGNTIYF
d_gene: -; j_gene: TRBJ2-2; len: 14; v_gene: TRBV20-1; abundance: few; CDR3nt: TGCAGTGCGTCAGGACAACAGGCCGCCGGGGAGCTGTTTTTT; CDR3aa: CSASGQQAAGELFF
d_gene: -; j_gene: TRBJ2-7; len: 12; v_gene: TRBV7-8; abundance: many; CDR3nt: TGTGCCAGCAGCTTACCCCTCTACGAGCAGTACTTC; CDR3aa: CASSLPLYEQYF
d_gene: TRBD1; j_gene: TRBJ1-2; len: 16; v_gene: TRBV6-1; abundance: many; CDR3nt: TGTGCCAGCAGTGAAGACCCGACAGGGATCCGCTATGGCTACACCTTC; CDR3aa: CASSEDPTGIRYGYTF
d_gene: TRBD2; j_gene: TRBJ2-3; len: 13; v_gene: TRBV24-1; abundance: -; CDR3nt: TGTGCCACCCAGCGGGGAGACACAGATACGCAGTATTTT; CDR3aa: CATQRGDTDTQYF
d_gene: -; j_gene: TRBJ1-5; len: 15; v_gene: TRBV9; abundance: -; CDR3nt: TGTGCCAGCAGCGTAGCAGCTGGCAGGGATCAGCCCCAGCATTTT; CDR3aa: CASSVAAGRDQPQHF
d_gene: -; j_gene: TRBJ2-2; len: 12; v_gene: TRBV27; abundance: few; CDR3nt: TGTGCCAGCGGGCGGATGGGCGGGGAGCTGTTTTTT; CDR3aa: CASGRMGGELFF
d_gene: -; j_gene: TRBJ2-7; len: 15; v_gene: TRBV7-6; abundance: many; CDR3nt: TGTGCCAGCAGCCCCCCGACAGGTCTCTCCTACGAGCAGTACTTC; CDR3aa: CASSPPTGLSYEQYF
d_gene: -; j_gene: TRBJ2-7; len: 14; v_gene: TRBV9; abundance: -; CDR3nt: TGTGCCAGCTCACCCGGCGGGCCCGTCCACGAGCAGTACTTC; CDR3aa: CASSPGGPVHEQYF
d_gene: -; j_gene: TRBJ2-7; len: 17; v_gene: TRBV7-6; abundance: -; CDR3nt: TGTGCCAGCAGCTTAATGGGTGGAGGGGGTAACTCCTACGAGCAGTACTTC; CDR3aa: CASSLMGGGGNSYEQYF
d_gene: -; j_gene: TRBJ2-7; len: 12; v_gene: TRBV28; abundance: once; CDR3nt: TGTGCCAGCAGTTTATCCCTCAGGGAGCAGTACTTC; CDR3aa: CASSLSLREQYF
d_gene: TRBD1; j_gene: TRBJ1-5; len: 15; v_gene: TRBV15; abundance: few; CDR3nt: TGTGCCACCAGCAGGGGACAGGTGAGCAATCAGCCCCAGCATTTT; CDR3aa: CATSRGQVSNQPQHF
d_gene: TRBD2; j_gene: TRBJ2-7; len: 14; v_gene: TRBV29-1; abundance: -; CDR3nt: TGCAGCGGGACGGTTAGCGGGAGGGACTACGAGCAGTACTTC; CDR3aa: CSGTVSGRDYEQYF
d_gene: -; j_gene: TRBJ2-4; len: 15; v_gene: TRBV20-1; abundance: -; CDR3nt: TGCAGTGCTGGAGTAAAGAGGGCTGCCAAAAACATTCAGTACTTC; CDR3aa: CSAGVKRAAKNIQYF
d_gene: -; j_gene: TRBJ2-1; len: 16; v_gene: TRBV20-1; abundance: -; CDR3nt: TGCAGTGCTAGAGATAGTGTGCGGGACCCCCTCAATGAGCAGTTCTTC; CDR3aa: CSARDSVRDPLNEQFF
d_gene: -; j_gene: TRBJ2-6; len: 15; v_gene: TRBV6-5; abundance: few; CDR3nt: TGTGCCAGCAGTTATACCTTCTCTGGGGCCAACGTCCTGACTTTC; CDR3aa: CASSYTFSGANVLTF
d_gene: -; j_gene: TRBJ2-3; len: 12; v_gene: TRBV29-1; abundance: -; CDR3nt: TGCAGCGTTGAGTACGGCACAGATACGCAGTATTTT; CDR3aa: CSVEYGTDTQYF
d_gene: -; j_gene: TRBJ2-7; len: 15; v_gene: TRBV12-3/TRBV12-4; abundance: -; CDR3nt: TGTGCCAGCAGCCGAAGCCTGTGGCGAGAGTACGAGCAGTACTTC; CDR3aa: CASSRSLWREYEQYF
d_gene: -; j_gene: TRBJ2-5; len: 14; v_gene: TRBV6-1; abundance: -; CDR3nt: TGTGCCAGCAGTGCCCGGAGGGCGGGGGAGACCCAGTACTTC; CDR3aa: CASSARRAGETQYF
d_gene: TRBD2; j_gene: TRBJ2-5; len: 16; v_gene: TRBV29-1; abundance: many; CDR3nt: TGCAGCGTTGAAGATCCAGCGGGAGCCCTCCAAGAGACCCAGTACTTC; CDR3aa: CSVEDPAGALQETQYF
d_gene: TRBD2; j_gene: TRBJ2-1; len: 19; v_gene: TRBV5-1; abundance: many; CDR3nt: TGCGCCAGCAGCCAGCGGGAGCGGGAGGATGGTCGGGCCTACAATGAGCAGTTCTTC; CDR3aa: CASSQREREDGRAYNEQFF
d_gene: TRBD2; j_gene: TRBJ2-1; len: 19; v_gene: TRBV28; abundance: few; CDR3nt: TGTGCCAGCAGTTGGTTAGGACTAGCGGGACCCCCCGTCCTCACTGAGCAGTTCTTC; CDR3aa: CASSWLGLAGPPVLTEQFF
d_gene: -; j_gene: TRBJ1-5; len: 12; v_gene: TRBV28; abundance: many; CDR3nt: TGTGCCAGCAGTTCTGAGTATCAGCCCCAGCATTTT; CDR3aa: CASSSEYQPQHF
d_gene: -; j_gene: TRBJ2-1; len: 15; v_gene: TRBV19; abundance: many; CDR3nt: TGTGCCAGTAGTCCCAGGACTCAATTCCTCAATGAGCAGTTCTTC; CDR3aa: CASSPRTQFLNEQFF
d_gene: -; j_gene: TRBJ1-2; len: 13; v_gene: TRBV24-1; abundance: many; CDR3nt: TGTGCCACAAAGGGGGGTGCGAACTATGGCTACACCTTC; CDR3aa: CATKGGANYGYTF
d_gene: TRBD2; j_gene: TRBJ2-5; len: 16; v_gene: TRBV20-1; abundance: few; CDR3nt: TGCAGTGCTAGTCCGTGGACTAGCGGGATGTTAGAGACCCAGTACTTC; CDR3aa: CSASPWTSGMLETQYF
d_gene: TRBD2; j_gene: TRBJ2-3; len: 15; v_gene: TRBV27; abundance: many; CDR3nt: TGTGCCAGCAGGCGGGCTAGCGGGATAACAGATACGCAGTATTTT; CDR3aa: CASRRASGITDTQYF
d_gene: TRBD1; j_gene: TRBJ2-7; len: 15; v_gene: TRBV6-2/TRBV6-3; abundance: -; CDR3nt: TGTGCCAGCTACCTCCCGGGACAGGGACCCTACGAGCAGTACTTC; CDR3aa: CASYLPGQGPYEQYF
d_gene: -; j_gene: TRBJ1-5; len: 15; v_gene: TRBV7-9; abundance: -; CDR3nt: TGTGCCAGCAGCCCGCAGGGGACTCCAGGGGAGCCCCAGCATTTT; CDR3aa: CASSPQGTPGEPQHF
d_gene: TRBD2; j_gene: TRBJ2-1; len: 18; v_gene: TRBV7-9; abundance: many; CDR3nt: TGTGCCAGCATCAACGGGCTAGCGGGGGCGTCCTCCTACAATGAGCAGTTCTTC; CDR3aa: CASINGLAGASSYNEQFF
d_gene: -; j_gene: TRBJ2-7; len: 14; v_gene: TRBV25-1; abundance: few; CDR3nt: TGTGCCAGCAGTGAATTAATTTCAGGGAGCGAGCAGTACTTC; CDR3aa: CASSELISGSEQYF